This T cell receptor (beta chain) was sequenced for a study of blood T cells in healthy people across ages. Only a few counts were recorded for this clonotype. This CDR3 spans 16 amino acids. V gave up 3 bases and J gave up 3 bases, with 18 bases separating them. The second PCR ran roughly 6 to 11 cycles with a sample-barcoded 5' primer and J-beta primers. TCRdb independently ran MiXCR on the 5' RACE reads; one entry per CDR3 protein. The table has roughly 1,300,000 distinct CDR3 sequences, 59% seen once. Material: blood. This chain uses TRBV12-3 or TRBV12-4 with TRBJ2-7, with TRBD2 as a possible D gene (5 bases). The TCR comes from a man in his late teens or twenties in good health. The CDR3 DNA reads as TGTGCCAGCAGTTTGATTGGGCAGGAGGTTATCTACGAGCAGTACTTC. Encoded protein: CASSLIGQEVIYEQYF.